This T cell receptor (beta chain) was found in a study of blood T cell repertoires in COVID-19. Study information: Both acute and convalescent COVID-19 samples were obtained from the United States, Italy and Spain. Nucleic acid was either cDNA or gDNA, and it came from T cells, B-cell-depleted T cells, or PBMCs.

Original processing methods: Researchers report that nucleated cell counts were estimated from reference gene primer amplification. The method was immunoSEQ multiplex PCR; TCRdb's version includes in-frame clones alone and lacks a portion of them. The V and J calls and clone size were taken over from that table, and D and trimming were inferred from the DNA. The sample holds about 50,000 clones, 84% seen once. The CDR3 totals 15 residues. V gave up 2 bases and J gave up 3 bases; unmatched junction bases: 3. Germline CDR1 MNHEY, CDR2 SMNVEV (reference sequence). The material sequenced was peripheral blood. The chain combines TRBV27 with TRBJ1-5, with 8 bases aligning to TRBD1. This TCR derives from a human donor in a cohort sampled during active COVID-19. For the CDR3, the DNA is TGTGCCAGCAGTTTAAACAGGGGGTCCAATCAGCCCCAGCATTTT. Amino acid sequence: CASSLNRGSNQPQHF.